The sequence of this T cell receptor beta chain was determined in a study of T cells in Graves' hyperthyroidism and ophthalmopathy. Patients were excluded for uncontrolled infection, other autoimmune disease, pregnancy or lactation. From RNA transcripts, TCR beta CDR3 regions were amplified. A first-round RT-PCR of the TCR CDR3 used the HTBI primer set. TCRdb recomputed calls from the multiplex PCR reads with MiXCR, one row per CDR3 protein. The repertoire includes more than 500,000 distinct CDR3 sequences, 46% of them detected once, and 15% to 20% sits in the top ten. CDR3 length equals 19 residues. V lost 6 bases to trimming and J lost 5 bases; unmatched junction nucleotides: 18. In germline, CDR1 is MGHDK, CDR2 SYGVNS. Findings of the study overall: Researchers found most expanded thyroid clonotypes above 0.001 in blood as well. Ophthalmopathy was distinguished from stable hyperthyroidism by 13 V-J signatures. Ophthalmopathy was identified by the model a median roughly 6.5 months ahead of onset.

A word on this clonotype: The target antigen is unknown.

The TCR was taken from an adult woman with Graves' disease, either hyperthyroidism or ophthalmopathy (not recorded which). The specimen was peripheral blood or thyroid tissue (not recorded which). The J gene is TRBJ2-5, the V gene TRBV25-1, with 13 bases identical to TRBD2. The CDR3 is CASSEGLGTSGTPRETQYF. The CDR3 nucleotides are TGTGCCAGCAGCGAGGGCCTTGGGACTAGCGGGACGCCTAGGGAGACCCAGTACTTC.